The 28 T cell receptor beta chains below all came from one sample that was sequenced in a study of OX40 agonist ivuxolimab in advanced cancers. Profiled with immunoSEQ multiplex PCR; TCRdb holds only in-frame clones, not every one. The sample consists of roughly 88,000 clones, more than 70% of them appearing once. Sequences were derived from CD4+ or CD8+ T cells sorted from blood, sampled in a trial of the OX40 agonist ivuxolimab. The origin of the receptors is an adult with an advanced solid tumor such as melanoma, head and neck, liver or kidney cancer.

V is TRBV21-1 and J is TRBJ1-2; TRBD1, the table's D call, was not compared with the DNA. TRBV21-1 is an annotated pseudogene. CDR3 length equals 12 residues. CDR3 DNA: TGTGCCAGCAGCATAGGGGACTATGGCTACACCTTC. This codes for CASSIGDYGYTF.

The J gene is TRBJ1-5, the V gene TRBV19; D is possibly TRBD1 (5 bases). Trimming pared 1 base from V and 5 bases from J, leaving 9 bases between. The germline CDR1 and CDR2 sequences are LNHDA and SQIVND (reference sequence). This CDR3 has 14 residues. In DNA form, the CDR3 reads TGTGCCAGTAGTATAGTACGGGGCGATCAGCCCCAGCATTTT. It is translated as CASSIVRGDQPQHF. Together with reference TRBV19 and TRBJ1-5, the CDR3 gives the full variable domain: DGGITQSPKYLFRKEGQNVTLSCEQNLNHDAMYWYRQDPGQGLRLIYYSQIVNDFQKGDIAEGYSVSREKKESFPLTVTSAQKNPTAFYLCASSIVRGDQPQHFGDGTRLSIL.

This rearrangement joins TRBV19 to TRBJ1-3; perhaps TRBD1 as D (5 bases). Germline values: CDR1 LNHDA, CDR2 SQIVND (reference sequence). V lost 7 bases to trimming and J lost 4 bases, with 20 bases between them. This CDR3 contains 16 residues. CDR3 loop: CASTPAGLTKGNTIYF. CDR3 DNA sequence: TGTGCCAGTACCCCCGCGGGGCTAACGAAAGGAAACACCATATATTTT.

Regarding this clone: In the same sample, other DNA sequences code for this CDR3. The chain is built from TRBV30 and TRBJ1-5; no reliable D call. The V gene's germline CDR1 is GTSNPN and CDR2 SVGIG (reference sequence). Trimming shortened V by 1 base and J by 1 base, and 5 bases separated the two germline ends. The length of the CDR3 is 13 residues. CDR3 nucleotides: TGTGCCTGGAGTGCATCCAGCAATCAGCCCCAGCATTTT. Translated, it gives CAWSASSNQPQHF.

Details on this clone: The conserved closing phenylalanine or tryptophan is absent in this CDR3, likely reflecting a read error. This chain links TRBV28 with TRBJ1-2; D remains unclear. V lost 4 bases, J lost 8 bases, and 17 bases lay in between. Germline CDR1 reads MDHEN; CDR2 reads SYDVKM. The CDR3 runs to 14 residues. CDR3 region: CASSSPPGQRGYTL. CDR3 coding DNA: TGTGCCAGCAGTTCACCTCCCGGCCAGCGAGGCTACACCCTC.

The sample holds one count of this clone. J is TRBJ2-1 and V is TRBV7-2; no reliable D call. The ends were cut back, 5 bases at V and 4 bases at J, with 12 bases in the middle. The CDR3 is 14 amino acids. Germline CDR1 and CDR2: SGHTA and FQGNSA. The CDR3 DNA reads TGTGCCAGCAGCCCCTGGGGTTCTTACAATGAGCAGTTCTTC. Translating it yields CASSPWGSYNEQFF. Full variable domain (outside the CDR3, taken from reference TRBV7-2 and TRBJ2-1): GAGVSQSPSNKVTEKGKDVELRCDPISGHTALYWYRQSLGQGLEFLIYFQGNSAPDKSGLPSDRFSAERTGGSVSTLTIQRTQQEDSAVYLCASSPWGSYNEQFFGPGTRLTVL.

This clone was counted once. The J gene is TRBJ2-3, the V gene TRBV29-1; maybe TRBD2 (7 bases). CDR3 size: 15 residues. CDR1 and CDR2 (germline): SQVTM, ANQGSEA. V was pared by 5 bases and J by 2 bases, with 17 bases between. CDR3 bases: TGCAGCGTTATAGGGGGGGTACGGGTCACAGATACGCAGTATTTT. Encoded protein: CSVIGGVRVTDTQYF.

The CDR3 nucleotides are TGCAGCGGCAGCTGCGACAGGCACTATGGCTACACCTTC. Protein product: CSGSCDRHYGYTF. The rearrangement links TRBV29-1 to TRBJ1-2, with D possibly TRBD1 on 6 matching bases. In germline, CDR1 is SQVTM, CDR2 ANQGSEA. This CDR3 has 13 amino acids. Trimming removed 7 bases at V and 3 bases at J, with 15 bases between. The full variable domain, its missing parts supplied by reference TRBV29-1 and TRBJ1-2, is SAVISQKPSRDICQRGTSLTIQCQVDSQVTMMFWYRQQPGQSLTLIATANQGSEATYESGFVIDKFPISRPNLTFSTLTVSNMSPEDSSIYLCSGSCDRHYGYTFGSGTRLTVV.

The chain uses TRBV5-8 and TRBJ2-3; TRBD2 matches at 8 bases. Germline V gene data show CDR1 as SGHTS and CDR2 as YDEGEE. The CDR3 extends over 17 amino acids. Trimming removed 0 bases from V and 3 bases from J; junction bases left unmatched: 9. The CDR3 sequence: CASSLAVWAGGTDTQYF. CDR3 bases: TGTGCCAGCAGCTTGGCTGTTTGGGCGGGGGGAACAGATACGCAGTATTTT.

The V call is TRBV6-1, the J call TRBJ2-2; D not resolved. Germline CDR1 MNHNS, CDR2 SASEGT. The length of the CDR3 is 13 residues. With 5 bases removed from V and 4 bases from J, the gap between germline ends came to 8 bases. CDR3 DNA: TGTGCCAGCAGTTCCTTCGGCACCGGGGAGCTGTTTTTT. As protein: CASSSFGTGELFF.

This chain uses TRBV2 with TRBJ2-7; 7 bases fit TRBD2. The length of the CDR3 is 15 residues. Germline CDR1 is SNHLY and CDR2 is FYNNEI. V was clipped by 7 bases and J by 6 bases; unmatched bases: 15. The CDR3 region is CASTPGGGGVAEQYF. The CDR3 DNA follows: TGTGCCAGCACCCCTGGTGGGGGAGGGGTAGCCGAGCAGTACTTC.

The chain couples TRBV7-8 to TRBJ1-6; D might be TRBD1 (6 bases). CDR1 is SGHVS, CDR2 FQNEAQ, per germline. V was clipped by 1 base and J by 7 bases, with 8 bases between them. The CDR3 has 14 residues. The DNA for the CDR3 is TGTGCCAGCAGCTTAGTAGGGGGAAATTCACCCCTCCACTTT. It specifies CASSLVGGNSPLHF.

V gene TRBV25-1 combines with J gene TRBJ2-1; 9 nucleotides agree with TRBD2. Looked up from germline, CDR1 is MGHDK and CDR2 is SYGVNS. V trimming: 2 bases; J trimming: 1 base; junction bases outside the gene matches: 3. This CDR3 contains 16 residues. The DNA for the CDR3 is TGTGCCAGCAGTGAAAGTAGCGGGGGATCCTACAATGAGCAGTTCTTC. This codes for CASSESSGGSYNEQFF.

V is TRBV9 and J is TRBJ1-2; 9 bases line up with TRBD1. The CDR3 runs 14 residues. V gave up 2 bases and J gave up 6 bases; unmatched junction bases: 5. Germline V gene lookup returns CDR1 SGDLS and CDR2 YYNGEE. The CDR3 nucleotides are TGTGCCAGCAGCGTGGGACAGGGTTCCCATGGCTACACCTTC. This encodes CASSVGQGSHGYTF.

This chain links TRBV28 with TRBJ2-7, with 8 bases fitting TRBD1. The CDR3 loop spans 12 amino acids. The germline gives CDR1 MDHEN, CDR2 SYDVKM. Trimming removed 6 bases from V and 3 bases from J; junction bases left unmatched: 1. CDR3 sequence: CASRTGVYEQYF. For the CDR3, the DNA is TGTGCCAGCAGGACAGGGGTCTACGAGCAGTACTTC.

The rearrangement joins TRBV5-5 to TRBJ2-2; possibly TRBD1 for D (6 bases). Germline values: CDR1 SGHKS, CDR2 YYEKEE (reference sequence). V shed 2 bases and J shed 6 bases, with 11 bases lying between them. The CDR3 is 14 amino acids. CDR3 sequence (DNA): TGTGCCAGCAGCTTTCTACAGGGTCCCGGGGAGCTGTTTTTT. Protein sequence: CASSFLQGPGELFF.

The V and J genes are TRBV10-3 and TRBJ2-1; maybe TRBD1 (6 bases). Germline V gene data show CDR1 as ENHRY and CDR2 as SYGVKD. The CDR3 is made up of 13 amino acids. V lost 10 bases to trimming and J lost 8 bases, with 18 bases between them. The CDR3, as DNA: TGTGCCACCCTTTCAGGGGTCGACGATGAGCAGTTCTTC. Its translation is CATLSGVDDEQFF.

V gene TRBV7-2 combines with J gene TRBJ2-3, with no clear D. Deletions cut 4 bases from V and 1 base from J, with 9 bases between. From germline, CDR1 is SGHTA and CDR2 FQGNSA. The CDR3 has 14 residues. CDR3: CASSWRLGTDTQYF. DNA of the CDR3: TGTGCCAGCAGCTGGCGGTTGGGCACAGATACGCAGTATTTT.

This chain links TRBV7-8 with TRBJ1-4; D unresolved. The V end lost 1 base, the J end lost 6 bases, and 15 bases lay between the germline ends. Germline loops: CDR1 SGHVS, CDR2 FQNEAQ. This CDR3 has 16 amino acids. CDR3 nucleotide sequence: TGTGCCAGCAGCTTAGTGTGGACGGACGCTGATGAAAAACTGTTTTTT. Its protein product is CASSLVWTDADEKLFF. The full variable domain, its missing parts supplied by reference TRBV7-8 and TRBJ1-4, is GAGVSQSPRYKVAKRGQDVALRCDPISGHVSLFWYQQALGQGPEFLTYFQNEAQLDKSGLPSDRFFAERPEGSVSTLKIQRTQQEDSAVYLCASSLVWTDADEKLFFGSGTQLSVL.

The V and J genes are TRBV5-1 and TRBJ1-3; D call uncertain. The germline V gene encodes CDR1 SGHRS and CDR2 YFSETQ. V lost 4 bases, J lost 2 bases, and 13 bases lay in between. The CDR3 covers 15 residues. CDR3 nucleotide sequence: TGCGCCAGCAGCCTCGACGGCAGGCCTGGAAACACCATATATTTT. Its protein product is CASSLDGRPGNTIYF.

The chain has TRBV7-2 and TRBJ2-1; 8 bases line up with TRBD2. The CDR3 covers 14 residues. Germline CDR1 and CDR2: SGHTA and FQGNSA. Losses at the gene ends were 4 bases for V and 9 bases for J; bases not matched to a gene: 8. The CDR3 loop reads CASSSPGLGVEQFF. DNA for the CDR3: TGTGCCAGCAGCTCTCCGGGACTAGGGGTTGAGCAGTTCTTC. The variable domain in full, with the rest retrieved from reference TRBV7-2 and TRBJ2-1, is GAGVSQSPSNKVTEKGKDVELRCDPISGHTALYWYRQSLGQGLEFLIYFQGNSAPDKSGLPSDRFSAERTGGSVSTLTIQRTQQEDSAVYLCASSSPGLGVEQFFGPGTRLTVL.

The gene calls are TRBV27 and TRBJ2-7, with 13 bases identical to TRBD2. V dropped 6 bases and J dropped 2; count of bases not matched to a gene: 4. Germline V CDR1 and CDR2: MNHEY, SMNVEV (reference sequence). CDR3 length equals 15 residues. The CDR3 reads CASRNGLAGAYEQYF. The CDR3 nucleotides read TGTGCCAGCAGAAACGGACTAGCGGGAGCCTACGAGCAGTACTTC.

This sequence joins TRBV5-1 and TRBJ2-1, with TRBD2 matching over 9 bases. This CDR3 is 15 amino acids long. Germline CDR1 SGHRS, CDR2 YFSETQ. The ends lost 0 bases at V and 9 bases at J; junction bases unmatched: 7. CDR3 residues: CASSLAVLAGTEQFF. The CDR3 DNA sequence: TGCGCCAGCAGCTTGGCCGTGCTAGCGGGAACTGAGCAGTTCTTC.

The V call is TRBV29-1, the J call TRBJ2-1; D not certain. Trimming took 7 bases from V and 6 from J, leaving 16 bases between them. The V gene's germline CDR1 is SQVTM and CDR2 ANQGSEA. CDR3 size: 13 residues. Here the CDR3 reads CSGKVENRNEQFF. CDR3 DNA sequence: TGCAGCGGGAAGGTCGAGAACCGCAATGAGCAGTTCTTC.

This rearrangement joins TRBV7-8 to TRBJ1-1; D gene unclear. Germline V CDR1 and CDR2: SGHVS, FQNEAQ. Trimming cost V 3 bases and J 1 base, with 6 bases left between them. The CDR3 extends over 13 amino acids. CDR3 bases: TGTGCCAGCAGCTTTAATGAGAACACTGAAGCTTTCTTT. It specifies CASSFNENTEAFF.

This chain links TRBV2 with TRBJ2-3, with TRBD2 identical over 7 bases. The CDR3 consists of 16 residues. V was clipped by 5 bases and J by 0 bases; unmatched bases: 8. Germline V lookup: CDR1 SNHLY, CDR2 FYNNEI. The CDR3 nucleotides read TGTGCCAGCAGTTACTCAAGCGGGGAAAGCACAGATACGCAGTATTTT. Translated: CASSYSSGESTDTQYF.

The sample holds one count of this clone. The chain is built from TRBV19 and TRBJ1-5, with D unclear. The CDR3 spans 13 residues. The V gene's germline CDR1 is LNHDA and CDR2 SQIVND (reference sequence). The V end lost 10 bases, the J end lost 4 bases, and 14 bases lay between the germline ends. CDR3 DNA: TGTGCCACCGGAGCGGCCAGTAATCAGCCCCAGCATTTT. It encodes CATGAASNQPQHF.

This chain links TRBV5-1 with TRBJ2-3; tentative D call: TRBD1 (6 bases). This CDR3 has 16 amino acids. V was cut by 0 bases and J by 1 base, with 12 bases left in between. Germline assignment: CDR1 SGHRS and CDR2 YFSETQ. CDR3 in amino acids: CASSLGGRRGTDTQYF. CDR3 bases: TGCGCCAGCAGCTTGGGGGGGCGACGGGGCACAGATACGCAGTATTTT. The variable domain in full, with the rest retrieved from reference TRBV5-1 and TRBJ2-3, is KAGVTQTPRYLIKTRGQQVTLSCSPISGHRSVSWYQQTPGQGLQFLFEYFSETQRNKGNFPGRFSGRQFSNSRSEMNVSTLELGDSALYLCASSLGGRRGTDTQYFGPGTRLTVL.